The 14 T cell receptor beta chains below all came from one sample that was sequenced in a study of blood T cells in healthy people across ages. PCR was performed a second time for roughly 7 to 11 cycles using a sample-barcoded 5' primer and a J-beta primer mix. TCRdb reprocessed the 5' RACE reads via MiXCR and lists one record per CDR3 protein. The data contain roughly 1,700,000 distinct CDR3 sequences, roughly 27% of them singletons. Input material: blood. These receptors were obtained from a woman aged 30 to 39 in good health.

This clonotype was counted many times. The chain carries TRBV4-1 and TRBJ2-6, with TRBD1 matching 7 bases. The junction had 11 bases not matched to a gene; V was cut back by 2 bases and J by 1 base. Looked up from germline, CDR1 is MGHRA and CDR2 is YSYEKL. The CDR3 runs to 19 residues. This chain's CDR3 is CASSQNPGTVSSGANVLTF. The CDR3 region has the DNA TGCGCCAGCAGCCAAAATCCCGGGACAGTCTCATCTGGGGCCAACGTCCTGACTTTC.

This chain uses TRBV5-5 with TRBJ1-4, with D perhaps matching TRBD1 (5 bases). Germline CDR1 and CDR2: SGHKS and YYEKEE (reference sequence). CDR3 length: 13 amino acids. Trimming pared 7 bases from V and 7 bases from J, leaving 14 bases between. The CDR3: CASLGTPGEKLFF. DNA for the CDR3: TGTGCCAGCCTGGGGACCCCAGGTGAAAAACTGTTTTTT.

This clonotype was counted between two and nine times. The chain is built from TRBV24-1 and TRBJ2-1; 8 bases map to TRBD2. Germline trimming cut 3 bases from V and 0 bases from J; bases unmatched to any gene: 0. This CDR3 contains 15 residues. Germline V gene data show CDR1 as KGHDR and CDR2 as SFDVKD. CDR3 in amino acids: CATSDSGSSYNEQFF. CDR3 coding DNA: TGTGCCACCAGTGATAGCGGGAGCTCCTACAATGAGCAGTTCTTC.

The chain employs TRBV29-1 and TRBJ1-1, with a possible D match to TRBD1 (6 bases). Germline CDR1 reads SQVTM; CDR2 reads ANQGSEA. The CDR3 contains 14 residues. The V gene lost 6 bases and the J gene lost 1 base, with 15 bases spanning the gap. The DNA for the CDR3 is TGCAGCGTAGGGGGAGGGCCTCCGAACACTGAAGCTTTCTTT. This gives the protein CSVGGGPPNTEAFF.

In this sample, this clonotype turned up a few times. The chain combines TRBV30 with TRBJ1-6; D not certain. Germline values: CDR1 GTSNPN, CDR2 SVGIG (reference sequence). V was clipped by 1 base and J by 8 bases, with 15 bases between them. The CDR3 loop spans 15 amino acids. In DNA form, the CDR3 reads TGTGCCTGGAGTGGTCTCACTGGACCAGATTCACCCCTCCACTTT. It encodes CAWSGLTGPDSPLHF.

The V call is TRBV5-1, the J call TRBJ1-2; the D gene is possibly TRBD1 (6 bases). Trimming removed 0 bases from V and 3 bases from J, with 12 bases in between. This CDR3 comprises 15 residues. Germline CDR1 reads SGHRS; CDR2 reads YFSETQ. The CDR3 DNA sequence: TGCGCCAGCAGCTTGGCGTCAGGGGCGGACTATGGCTACACCTTC. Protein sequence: CASSLASGADYGYTF.

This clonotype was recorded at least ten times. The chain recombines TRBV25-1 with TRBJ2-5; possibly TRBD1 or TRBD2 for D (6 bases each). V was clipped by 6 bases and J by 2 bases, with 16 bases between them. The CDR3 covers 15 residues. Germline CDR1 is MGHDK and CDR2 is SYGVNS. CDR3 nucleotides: TGTGCCAGCAGCGGGGGACGGGGGCTGCAAGAGACCCAGTACTTC. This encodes CASSGGRGLQETQYF.

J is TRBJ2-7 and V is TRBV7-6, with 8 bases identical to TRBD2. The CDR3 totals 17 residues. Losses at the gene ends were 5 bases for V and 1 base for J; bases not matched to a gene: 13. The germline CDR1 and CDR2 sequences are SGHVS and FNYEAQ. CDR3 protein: CASSPFSGAGGSYEQYF. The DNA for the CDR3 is TGTGCCAGCAGCCCCTTTAGCGGGGCGGGGGGTTCCTACGAGCAGTACTTC.

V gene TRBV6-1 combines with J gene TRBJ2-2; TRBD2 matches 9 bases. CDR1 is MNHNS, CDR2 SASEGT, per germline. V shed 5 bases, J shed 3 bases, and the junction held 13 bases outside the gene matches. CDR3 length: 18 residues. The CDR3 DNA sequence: TGTGCCAGCAGTACCTCACCGGGTAGCGGGGGATACACCGGGGAGCTGTTTTTT. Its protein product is CASSTSPGSGGYTGELFF.

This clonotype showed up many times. CDR3 amino acids: CASRRTGAYEQYF. CDR3 DNA sequence: TGCGCCAGCAGACGGACAGGGGCCTACGAGCAGTACTTC. The rearrangement links TRBV5-1 to TRBJ2-7, with 9 bases matching TRBD1. The length of the CDR3 is 13 residues. V lost 5 bases and J lost 2; bases outside the gene matches: 2. From germline, CDR1 is SGHRS and CDR2 YFSETQ.

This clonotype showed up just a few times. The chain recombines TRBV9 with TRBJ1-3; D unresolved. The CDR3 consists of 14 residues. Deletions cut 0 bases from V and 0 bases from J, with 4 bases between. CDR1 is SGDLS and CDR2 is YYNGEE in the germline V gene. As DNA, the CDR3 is TGTGCCAGCAGCGTAGCCCCCTCTGGAAACACCATATATTTT. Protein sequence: CASSVAPSGNTIYF.

CDR3 nucleotide sequence: TGTGCCAGCAGTCCGGGACAGGGGGCGGTGGGCTACACCTTC. This gives the protein CASSPGQGAVGYTF. The chain employs TRBV12-3 or TRBV12-4 and TRBJ1-2, with TRBD1 matching over 12 bases. The CDR3 is made up of 14 amino acids. Unmatched junction bases numbered 6, after V lost 5 bases and J lost 8 bases.

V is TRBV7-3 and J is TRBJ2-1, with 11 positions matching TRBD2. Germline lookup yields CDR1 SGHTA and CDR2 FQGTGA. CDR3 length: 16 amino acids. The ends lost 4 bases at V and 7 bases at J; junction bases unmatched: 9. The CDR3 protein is CASSSLAGGDRNEQFF. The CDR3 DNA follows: TGTGCCAGCAGCTCCTTAGCGGGGGGGGATAGAAATGAGCAGTTCTTC. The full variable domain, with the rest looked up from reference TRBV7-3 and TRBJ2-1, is GAGVSQTPSNKVTEKGKYVELRCDPISGHTALYWYRQSLGQGPEFLIYFQGTGAADDSGLPNDRFFAVRPEGSVSTLKIQRTERGDSAVYLCASSSLAGGDRNEQFFGPGTRLTVL.

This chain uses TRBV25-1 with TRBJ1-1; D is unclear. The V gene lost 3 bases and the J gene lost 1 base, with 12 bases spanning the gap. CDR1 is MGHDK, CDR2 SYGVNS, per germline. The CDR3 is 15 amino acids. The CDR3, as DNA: TGTGCCAGCAGTGACCCCCGCACAGAGAACACTGAAGCTTTCTTT. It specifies CASSDPRTENTEAFF.